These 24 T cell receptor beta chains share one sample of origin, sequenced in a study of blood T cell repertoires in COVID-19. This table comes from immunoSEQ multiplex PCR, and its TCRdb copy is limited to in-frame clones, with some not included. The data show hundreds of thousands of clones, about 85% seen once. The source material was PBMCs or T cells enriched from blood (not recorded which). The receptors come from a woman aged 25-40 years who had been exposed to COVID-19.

The CDR3 protein is CASSTTSGRTGELFF. The CDR3 DNA reads TGTGCCAGTAGTACAACTAGCGGGAGGACCGGGGAGCTGTTTTTT. V usage is TRBV19 and J usage is TRBJ2-2; 12 nucleotides line up with TRBD2. This CDR3 has 15 residues. The J segment lost 5 bases and the V segment lost 4 bases, leaving 2 bases of the junction unmatched. CDR1 LNHDA and CDR2 SQIVND come from the germline V gene (reference sequence).

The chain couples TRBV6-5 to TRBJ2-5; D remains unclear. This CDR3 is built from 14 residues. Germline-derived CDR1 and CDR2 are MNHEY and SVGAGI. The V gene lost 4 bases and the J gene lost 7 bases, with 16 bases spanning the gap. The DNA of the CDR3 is TGTGCCAGCAGTTCTGAGGTCCCCGGAATGACCCAGTACTTC. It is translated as CASSSEVPGMTQYF.

The DNA for the CDR3 is TGTGCCAGCCTTTGGACACCTAATGAAAAACTGTTTTTT. Protein sequence: CASLWTPNEKLFF. V and J are TRBV2 and TRBJ1-4, with D tentatively TRBD1 (5 bases). The CDR3 runs 13 residues. The germline V gene encodes CDR1 SNHLY and CDR2 FYNNEI. Trimming removed 8 bases from V and 3 bases from J, with 10 bases in between.

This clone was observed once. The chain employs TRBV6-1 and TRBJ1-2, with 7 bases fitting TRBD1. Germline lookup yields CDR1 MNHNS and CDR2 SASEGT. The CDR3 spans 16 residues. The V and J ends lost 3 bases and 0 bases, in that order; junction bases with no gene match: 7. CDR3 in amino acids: CASSETGLVPNYGYTF. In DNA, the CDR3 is TGTGCCAGCAGTGAGACAGGGCTAGTTCCTAACTATGGCTACACCTTC.

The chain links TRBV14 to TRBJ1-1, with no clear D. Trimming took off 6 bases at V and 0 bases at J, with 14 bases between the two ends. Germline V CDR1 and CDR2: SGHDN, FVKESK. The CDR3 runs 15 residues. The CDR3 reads CASSPNSGMNTEAFF. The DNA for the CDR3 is TGTGCCAGCAGTCCAAACTCGGGAATGAACACTGAAGCTTTCTTT. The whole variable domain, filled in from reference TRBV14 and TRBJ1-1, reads EAGVTQFPSHSVIEKGQTVTLRCDPISGHDNLYWYRRVMGKEIKFLLHFVKESKQDESGMPNNRFLAERTGGTYSTLKVQPAELEDSGVYFCASSPNSGMNTEAFFGQGTRLTVV.

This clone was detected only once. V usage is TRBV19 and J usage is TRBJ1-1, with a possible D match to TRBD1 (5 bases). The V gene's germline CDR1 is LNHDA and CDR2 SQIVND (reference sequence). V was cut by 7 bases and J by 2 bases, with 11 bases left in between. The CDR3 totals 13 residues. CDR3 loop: CASTWGDNTEAFF. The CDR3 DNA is TGTGCCAGTACTTGGGGGGACAACACTGAAGCTTTCTTT.

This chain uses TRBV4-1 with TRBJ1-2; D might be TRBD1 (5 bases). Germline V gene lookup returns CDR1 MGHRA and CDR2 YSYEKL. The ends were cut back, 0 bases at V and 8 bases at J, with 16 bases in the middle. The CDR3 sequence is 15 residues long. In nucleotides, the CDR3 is TGCGCCAGCAGCCAAGACGGGGGAGGGTCCCTCGGCTACACCTTC. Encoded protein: CASSQDGGGSLGYTF.

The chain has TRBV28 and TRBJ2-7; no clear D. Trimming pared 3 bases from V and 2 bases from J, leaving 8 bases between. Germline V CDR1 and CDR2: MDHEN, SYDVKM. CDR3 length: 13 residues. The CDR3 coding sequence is TGTGCCAGCAGTTTTCATGGGCCCTACGAGCAGTACTTC. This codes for CASSFHGPYEQYF. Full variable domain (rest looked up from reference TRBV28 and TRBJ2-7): DVKVTQSSRYLVKRTGEKVFLECVQDMDHENMFWYRQDPGLGLRLIYFSYDVKMKEKGDIPEGYSVSREKKERFSLILESASTNQTSMYLCASSFHGPYEQYFGPGTRLTVT.

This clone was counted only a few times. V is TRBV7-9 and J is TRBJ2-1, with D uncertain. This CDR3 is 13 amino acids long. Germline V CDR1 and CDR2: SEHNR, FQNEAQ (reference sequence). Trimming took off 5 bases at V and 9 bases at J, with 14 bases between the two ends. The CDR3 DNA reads TGTGCCAGCAGCATACCCTCCCGCGTTGAGCAGTTCTTC. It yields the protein CASSIPSRVEQFF.

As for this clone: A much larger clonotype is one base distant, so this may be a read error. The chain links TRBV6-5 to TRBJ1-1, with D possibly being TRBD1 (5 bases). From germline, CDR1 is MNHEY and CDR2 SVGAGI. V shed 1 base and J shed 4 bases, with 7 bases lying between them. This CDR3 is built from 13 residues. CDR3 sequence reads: CASSYFGGTEAFF. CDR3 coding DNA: TGTGCCAGCAGTTACTTCGGGGGCACTGAAGCTTTCTTT.

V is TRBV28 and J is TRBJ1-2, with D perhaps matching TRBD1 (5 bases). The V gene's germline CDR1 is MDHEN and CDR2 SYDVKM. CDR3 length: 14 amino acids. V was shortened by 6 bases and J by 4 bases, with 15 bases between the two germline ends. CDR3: CASSRAGHGYGYTF. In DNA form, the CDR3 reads TGTGCCAGCAGCCGGGCCGGACATGGCTATGGCTACACCTTC.

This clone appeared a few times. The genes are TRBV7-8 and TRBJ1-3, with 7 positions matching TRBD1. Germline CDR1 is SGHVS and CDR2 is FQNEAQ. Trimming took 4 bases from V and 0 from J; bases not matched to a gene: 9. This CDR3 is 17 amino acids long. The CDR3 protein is CASSSRTGQSSGNTIYF. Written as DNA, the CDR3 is TGTGCCAGCAGCTCGCGGACAGGCCAGAGCTCTGGAAACACCATATATTTT.

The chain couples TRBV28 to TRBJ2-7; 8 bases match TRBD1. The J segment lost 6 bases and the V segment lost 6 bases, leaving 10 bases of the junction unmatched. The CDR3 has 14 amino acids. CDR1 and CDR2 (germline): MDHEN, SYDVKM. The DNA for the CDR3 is TGTGCCAGCAGGATCAGGGGGCCGGTCGGCGAGCAGTACTTC. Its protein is CASRIRGPVGEQYF.

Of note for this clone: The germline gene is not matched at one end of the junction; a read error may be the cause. The CDR3 sequence is CASSKAGGRGNEQFF. The DNA for the CDR3 is TGTGCCAGCAGTAAAGCGGGGGGGAGGGGCAATGAGCAGTTCTTC. The rearrangement joins TRBV6-1 to TRBJ2-1, with 10 bases matching TRBD2. The CDR3 covers 15 residues. The germline CDR1 and CDR2 sequences are MNHNS and SASEGT.

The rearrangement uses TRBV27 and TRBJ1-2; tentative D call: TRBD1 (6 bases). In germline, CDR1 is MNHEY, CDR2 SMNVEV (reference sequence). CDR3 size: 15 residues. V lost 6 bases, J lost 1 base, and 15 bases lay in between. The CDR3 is CASRRTAPYNYGYTF. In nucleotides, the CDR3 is TGTGCCAGCAGAAGGACAGCCCCTTATAACTATGGCTACACCTTC.

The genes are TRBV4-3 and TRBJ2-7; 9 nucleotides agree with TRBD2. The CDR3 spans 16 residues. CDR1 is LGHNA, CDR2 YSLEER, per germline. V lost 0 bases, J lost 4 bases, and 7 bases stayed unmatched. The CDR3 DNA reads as TGCGCCAGCAGCCAAGATCTCGGGACTAGCAGTTACGAGCAGTACTTC. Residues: CASSQDLGTSSYEQYF.

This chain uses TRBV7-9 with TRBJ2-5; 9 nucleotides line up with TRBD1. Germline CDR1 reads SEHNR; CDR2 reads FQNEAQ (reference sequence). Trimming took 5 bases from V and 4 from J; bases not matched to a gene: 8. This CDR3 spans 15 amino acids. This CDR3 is CASSPGTGRGETQYF. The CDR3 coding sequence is TGTGCCAGCAGCCCGGGGACAGGGAGAGGAGAGACCCAGTACTTC.

The CDR3 region has the DNA TGTGCCTGGAGTCCGGGGTTGCGGGGAAACACCATATATTTT. It yields the protein CAWSPGLRGNTIYF. The chain combines TRBV30 with TRBJ1-3; no reliable D call. CDR1 is GTSNPN, CDR2 SVGIG, per germline (reference sequence). Trimming cost V 2 bases and J 4 bases, with 12 bases left between them. CDR3 length: 14 residues.

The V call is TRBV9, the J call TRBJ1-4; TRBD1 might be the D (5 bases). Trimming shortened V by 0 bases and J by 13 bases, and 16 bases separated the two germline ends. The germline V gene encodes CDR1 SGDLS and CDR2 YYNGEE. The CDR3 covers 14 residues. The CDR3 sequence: CASSVEVGGTLLFF. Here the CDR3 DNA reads TGTGCCAGCAGCGTAGAAGTCGGGGGGACTCTACTGTTTTTT. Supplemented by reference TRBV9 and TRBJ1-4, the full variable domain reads DSGVTQTPKHLITATGQRVTLRCSPRSGDLSVYWYQQSLDQGLQFLIQYYNGEERAKGNILERFSAQQFPDLHSELNLSSLELGDSALYFCASSVEVGGTLLFFGSGTQLSVL.

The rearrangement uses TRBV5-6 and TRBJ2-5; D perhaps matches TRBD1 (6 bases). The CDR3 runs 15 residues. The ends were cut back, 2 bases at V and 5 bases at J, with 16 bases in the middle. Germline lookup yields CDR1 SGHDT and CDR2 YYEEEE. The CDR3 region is CASSLQRPRGETQYF. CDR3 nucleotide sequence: TGTGCCAGCAGCTTACAAAGGCCGAGGGGGGAGACCCAGTACTTC.

CDR3 bases: TGTGCCAGCAGCCACGGGACTAGCAGCTTGGAGCAGTACTTC. The encoded protein is CASSHGTSSLEQYF. The chain is built from TRBV3-1 (or the pseudogene TRBV3-2) and TRBJ2-7; 9 bases align to TRBD2. V shed 3 bases, J shed 7 bases, and the junction held 7 bases outside the gene matches. Germline V CDR1 and CDR2: LGHDT, YNNKEL (reference sequence). The CDR3 is 14 amino acids.

CDR3 loop: CASSYSEGGNTEAFF. The CDR3 bases are TGTGCCAGCAGTTACTCGGAGGGCGGGAACACTGAAGCTTTCTTT. The rearrangement uses TRBV6-6 and TRBJ1-1; D gene ambiguous. CDR1 is MNHNY and CDR2 is SVGAGI in the germline V gene (reference sequence). The V end lost 0 bases, the J end lost 1 base, and 9 bases lay between the germline ends. The length of the CDR3 is 15 residues.

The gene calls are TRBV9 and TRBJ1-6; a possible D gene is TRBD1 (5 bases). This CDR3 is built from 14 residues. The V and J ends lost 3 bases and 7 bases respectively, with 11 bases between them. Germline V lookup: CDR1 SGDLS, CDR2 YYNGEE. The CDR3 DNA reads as TGTGCCAGCAGCGCCCGGGGGGGGAATTCACCCCTCCACTTT. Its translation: CASSARGGNSPLHF.

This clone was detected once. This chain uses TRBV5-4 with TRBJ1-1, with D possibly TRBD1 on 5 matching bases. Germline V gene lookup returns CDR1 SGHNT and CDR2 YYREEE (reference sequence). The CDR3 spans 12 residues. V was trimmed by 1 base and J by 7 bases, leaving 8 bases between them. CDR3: CASSLYQGEAFF. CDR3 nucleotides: TGTGCCAGCAGCTTGTATCAGGGTGAAGCTTTCTTT.